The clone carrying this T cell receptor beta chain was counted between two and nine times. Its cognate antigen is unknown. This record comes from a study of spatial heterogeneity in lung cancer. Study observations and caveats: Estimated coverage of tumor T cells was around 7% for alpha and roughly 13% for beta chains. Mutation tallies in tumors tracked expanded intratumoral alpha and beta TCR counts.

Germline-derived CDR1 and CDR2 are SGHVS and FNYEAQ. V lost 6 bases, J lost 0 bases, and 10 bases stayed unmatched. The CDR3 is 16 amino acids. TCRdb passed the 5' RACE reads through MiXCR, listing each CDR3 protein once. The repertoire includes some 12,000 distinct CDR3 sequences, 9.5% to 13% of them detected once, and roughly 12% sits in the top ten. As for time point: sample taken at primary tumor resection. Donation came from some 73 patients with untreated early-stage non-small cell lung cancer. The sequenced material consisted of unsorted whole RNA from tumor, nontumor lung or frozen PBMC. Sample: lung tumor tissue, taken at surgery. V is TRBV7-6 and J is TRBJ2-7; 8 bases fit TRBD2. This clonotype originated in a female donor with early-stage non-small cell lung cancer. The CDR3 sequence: CASSTAGGPSSYEQYF. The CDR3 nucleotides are TGTGCCAGCAGTACTGCGGGGGGACCTTCCTCCTACGAGCAGTACTTC. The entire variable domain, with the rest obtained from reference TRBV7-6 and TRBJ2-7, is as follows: GAGVSQSPRYKVTKRGQDVALRCDPISGHVSLYWYRQALGQGPEFLTYFNYEAQQDKSGLPNDRFSAERPEGSISTLTIQRTEQRDSAMYRCASSTAGGPSSYEQYFGPGTRLTVT.